These 10 T cell receptor beta chains came from one sample sequenced in a study of vaccination effects on CD4 cells after COVID-19. Measured with immunoSEQ multiplex PCR; TCRdb has only the in-frame clones, and not every one. This table has around 45,000 clones, about 75% appearing once. When ten to eleven days of culture had elapsed, CD4+ T cells were isolated. Their antigens are not known. Sequenced material: CD4+ T cells from PBMCs cultured without peptide, taken before COVID-19 vaccination. Every receptor here comes from a human donor who had a prior SARS-CoV-2 infection.

The V gene is TRBV7-9, the J gene TRBJ2-7; D is perhaps TRBD1 or TRBD2 (5 bases each). Germline CDR1 is SEHNR and CDR2 is FQNEAQ (reference sequence). The CDR3 length is 15 residues. Deletions cut 1 base from V and 2 bases from J, with 12 bases between. The CDR3 spells CASSLGDLLPYEQYF. The CDR3 coding sequence is TGTGCCAGCAGCTTAGGGGACCTCCTTCCCTACGAGCAGTACTTC.

V usage is TRBV5-1 and J usage is TRBJ2-7; 7 bases are shared with TRBD2. Germline CDR1 is SGHRS and CDR2 is YFSETQ. V gave up 7 bases and J gave up 6 bases; unmatched junction bases: 10. CDR3 length: 13 amino acids. The CDR3 DNA sequence: TGCGCCAGCGCCCCGGGCGGGAGCTCCGAGCAGTACTTC. Translated: CASAPGGSSEQYF.

This clone appeared a few times. The chain uses TRBV7-6 and TRBJ2-2, with 10 nucleotides matching TRBD1. The CDR3 has 16 amino acids. Germline-derived CDR1 and CDR2 are SGHVS and FNYEAQ. With 5 bases clipped from V and 6 bases from J, the junction kept 9 bases outside the gene matches. The CDR3 DNA reads TGTGCCAGCAGCCCACGCGGGACAGGGGTAGCCGGGGAGCTGTTTTTT. It encodes CASSPRGTGVAGELFF.

The rearrangement joins TRBV18 to TRBJ2-6, with 15 positions matching TRBD2. The CDR3 has 19 amino acids. J lost 3 bases, V lost 2 bases, and 5 bases had no gene match. Germline V lookup: CDR1 KGHSH, CDR2 LQKENI. The CDR3 region is CASSPYGLAGGSGANVLTF. CDR3 nucleotide sequence: TGTGCCAGCTCACCATATGGACTAGCGGGGGGGAGTGGGGCCAACGTCCTGACTTTC.

J is TRBJ1-2 and V is TRBV20-1, with 9 nucleotides matching TRBD1. V lost 7 bases, J lost 5 bases, and 2 bases stayed unmatched. The CDR3 contains 11 residues. Germline values: CDR1 DFQATT, CDR2 SNEGSKA (reference sequence). In nucleotides, the CDR3 is TGCAGTGGGGACAGGGAGTATGGCTACACCTTC. This translates into CSGDREYGYTF.

The J gene is TRBJ2-3, the V gene TRBV7-9; D is possibly TRBD1 (6 bases). There are 14 residues in the CDR3. V was pared by 3 bases and J by 1 base, with 8 bases between. Per the germline V gene, CDR1 is SEHNR and CDR2 is FQNEAQ (reference sequence). CDR3 nucleotide sequence: TGTGCCAGCAGCTTCGCAGGGGGCACAGATACGCAGTATTTT. Translated, it gives CASSFAGGTDTQYF.

The J gene is TRBJ1-5, the V gene TRBV6-5; 7 bases line up with TRBD1. With V trimmed by 2 bases and J by 6 bases, 1 base remained unmatched. The length of the CDR3 is 13 residues. The germline gives CDR1 MNHEY, CDR2 SVGAGI. The CDR3: CASSYQGGQPQHF. CDR3 DNA: TGTGCCAGCAGTTACCAGGGGGGTCAGCCCCAGCATTTT.

This clone has a handful of counts. The J gene is TRBJ2-5, the V gene TRBV11-3; 12 bases agree with TRBD2. The germline CDR1 and CDR2 sequences are SGHNT and YENEEA. The CDR3 is made up of 15 amino acids. Trimming cost V 6 bases and J 5 bases; bases outside gene matches: 7. DNA of the CDR3: TGTGCCAGCAGTTCCGGACTAGCGGGATTGGAGACCCAGTACTTC. It translates to CASSSGLAGLETQYF.

CDR3 residues: CASSMTGMNTEAFF. The CDR3 region has the DNA TGTGCCAGCAGCATGACCGGGATGAACACTGAAGCTTTCTTT. The rearrangement links TRBV9 to TRBJ1-1; the D is unclear. The germline V gene encodes CDR1 SGDLS and CDR2 YYNGEE. V was shortened by 4 bases and J by 0 bases, with 10 bases between the two germline ends. The CDR3 loop spans 14 amino acids.

The chain has TRBV5-4 and TRBJ2-5, with 7 bases aligning to TRBD1. The V segment lost 1 base and the J segment 2 bases; nucleotides outside the gene matches: 5. Germline V gene lookup returns CDR1 SGHNT and CDR2 YYREEE (reference sequence). The CDR3 extends over 15 amino acids. For the CDR3, the DNA is TGTGCCAGCAGCTTGACGGGACAGAGACAAGAGACCCAGTACTTC. Protein product: CASSLTGQRQETQYF. Together with reference TRBV5-4 and TRBJ2-5, the CDR3 gives the full variable domain: ETGVTQSPTHLIKTRGQQVTLRCSSQSGHNTVSWYQQALGQGPQFIFQYYREEENGRGNFPPRFSGLQFPNYSSELNVNALELDDSALYLCASSLTGQRQETQYFGPGTRLLVL.